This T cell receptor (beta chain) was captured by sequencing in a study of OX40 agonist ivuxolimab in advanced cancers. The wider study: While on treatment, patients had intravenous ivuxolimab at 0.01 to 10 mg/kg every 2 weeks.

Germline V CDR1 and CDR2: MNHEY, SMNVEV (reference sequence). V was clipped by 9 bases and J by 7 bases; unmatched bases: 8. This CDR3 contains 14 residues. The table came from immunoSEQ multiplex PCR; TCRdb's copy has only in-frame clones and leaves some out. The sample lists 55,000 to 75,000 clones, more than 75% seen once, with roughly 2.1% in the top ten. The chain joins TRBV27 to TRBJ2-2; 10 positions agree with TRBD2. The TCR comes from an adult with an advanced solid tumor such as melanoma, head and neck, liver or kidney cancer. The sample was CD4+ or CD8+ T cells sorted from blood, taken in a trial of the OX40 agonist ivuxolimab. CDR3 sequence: CARALAGEGGELFF. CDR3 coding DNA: TGTGCCAGGGCCCTAGCGGGAGAGGGCGGGGAGCTGTTTTTT.